This TCR beta chain was captured in a study of blood T cell repertoires in COVID-19. From germline, CDR1 is SGHTA and CDR2 FQGNSA. This CDR3 spans 16 amino acids. Losses at the gene ends were 5 bases for V and 5 bases for J; bases not matched to a gene: 11. This table comes from immunoSEQ multiplex PCR, and its TCRdb copy is limited to in-frame clones, with some not included. The sample lists about 76,000 clones; 88% were seen once. Material for sequencing was peripheral blood. The receptor was isolated from a man aged 50 or older with active COVID-19. This chain joins TRBV7-2 and TRBJ2-3; 9 nucleotides align to TRBD2. CDR3 sequence (DNA): TGTGCCAGCAGCGTTGGAGCGGGGGGATTCCGAGATACGCAGTATTTT. Amino acids: CASSVGAGGFRDTQYF. Full variable domain (missing parts from reference TRBV7-2 and TRBJ2-3): GAGVSQSPSNKVTEKGKDVELRCDPISGHTALYWYRQSLGQGLEFLIYFQGNSAPDKSGLPSDRFSAERTGGSVSTLTIQRTQQEDSAVYLCASSVGAGGFRDTQYFGPGTRLTVL.